What follows describes a single T cell receptor (beta chain). Its specific antigen is unknown. No per-base quality is available; no much larger clone lies one base away. V is shortened by 4 bases, J by 1 base, and the region joining them spans 11 bases. The CDR3 measures 14 amino acids from cysteine to phenylalanine. The only DNA kept is the CDR3, 42 bases in frame from the first base. CDR1 and CDR2, looked up from the germline V gene, are SGHRS and YFSETQ. This sample was included in a study of shared clonotypes between healthy human individuals (TCRdb year 2020). About the investigation overall: Three men and a couple of women, aged 18 to 49 years, made up the cohort. To increase sequencing depth and limit assay-specific biases, TCR repertoire library preparation and sequencing were carried out by different laboratories using diverse techniques. Blood TCR repertoires of several healthy adults were deeply sequenced to estimate repertoire size and the extent of clonotype sharing between individuals. Each donor's leukapheresis produced roughly between roughly 0.85 and 9.5 billion PBMCs. Per donor, three plates each were used for CD4 naive and CD4 memory, two for CD8 naive, and one for CD8 memory. The full study reports these points: Incomplete sequencing was indicated by rarefaction of sorted-subset datasets, despite the large sequencing depth. Sampling was restricted to blood, and TCR repertoires in tissues likely differ from the TCR repertoires found in blood. Sharing across a few donors was observed for 5% to 6.5% of naive CD4, 3.5% of naive CD8, about 2.3% of memory CD4, and about 0.39% of memory CD8 clonotypes. Compared with non-shared clonotypes, the clonotypes found in all four sorted-subset donors had higher generation probabilities. Naive subsets generally had larger estimated clonotype richness than memory subsets did. Because the study included only a small number of donors, the genetic and exposure-history diversity represented was limited. Based on pairwise subsampling, the degree of clonotype sharing among donors was expected to be affected by sequencing depth.

TCR CDR3 regions were amplified from genomic DNA by multiplex PCR using the deep immunoSEQ assay. Genomic DNA extracted from each cell subset was distributed evenly over all wells of several immunoSEQ 96-well plates, and each plate served as one replicate. For sorted subsets, about 220 ng of genomic DNA, equivalent to around 29,000 T cell genomes, went into each replicate PCR. The purified libraries were quantified using a Qubit 3.0 fluorometer, sized with a Bioanalyzer 2100, and then quantified again using the KAPA Library Quantification kit. Every immunoSEQ 96-well plate was sequenced on a dedicated single-read 150-cycle Illumina NextSeq 550 flow cell. In the authors' own workflow: The immunoSEQ output contained only junctional sequences without quality scores, so filtering could not match that applied to full-length reads. To assign V/J genes and CDR3, sequences were annotated against IMGT germline references using PyIR, a Python wrapper for IgBLAST v1.9. Reads were filtered out if the reads had weak V/J assignments (E-value above 1e-6), no CDR3, stop codons, out-of-frame junctions, or ambiguous translated residues. V3J clonotypes were defined as sequences sharing the same inferred V gene, J gene, and CDR3 amino acid sequence. Percentage overlap between repertoires was computed as shared unique clonotypes divided by the size of the smaller repertoire. RTK rarefaction, the Chao1 estimator, and Recon v2.1 estimates of unobserved clonotypes were used to assess repertoire richness. Generation probabilities for all TCRbeta clonotypes obtained by the gDNA method from several donors were computed using OLGA. TCRdb retrieved this table from immuneACCESS and kept in-frame rearrangements only. Not all clones are present; in checked studies, unresolved V genes account for under half, and no reason is known for the remainder. That table supplies the V and J calls and clone size; D and trimming were determined from the DNA. In all, the sample holds over 2 million clones, and roughly 90% of those were seen once. In total, the top ten clones hold 0.37% of the sample.

Donors were healthy HIV-negative adults with no recently reported acute infections or vaccinations. All donors were Caucasian adults living in Nashville, Tennessee, USA. Magnetic negative selection was used to enrich CD4+ T cells, after which naive cells were positively selected on CD45RA and the negative fraction became the memory subset. After blood collection by leukapheresis, PBMCs were isolated using Ficoll-Histopaque density gradient centrifugation and then cryopreserved in the vapor phase of liquid nitrogen. Analytical flow cytometry was used to check the purity and quantity of each magnetically sorted T cell population. Each sorted fraction had its genomic DNA isolated and then quantified by UV absorbance on a Nanodrop 2000c.

The clonotype originates from a man between 18 and 29 years old in good health. Some clones in this sample may be carry-over from other donors' samples. Material: naive CD4+ T cells from PBMCs. The sample's cell subset or site label, in plain terms: CD45RA+ positively selected. The sequence is built from TRBV5-1 and TRBJ1-1; no confident D gene assignment can be made. The nucleotide sequence reads as follows: TGCGCCAGCAGCCTCCGGGTTGCGAACACTGAAGCTTTCTTT. Translated, it gives CASSLRVANTEAFF. When the CDR3 is completed using the reference TRBV5-1 and TRBJ1-1 genes on either side, the full variable domain is KAGVTQTPRYLIKTRGQQVTLSCSPISGHRSVSWYQQTPGQGLQFLFEYFSETQRNKGNFPGRFSGRQFSNSRSEMNVSTLELGDSALYLCASSLRVANTEAFFGQGTRLTVV.